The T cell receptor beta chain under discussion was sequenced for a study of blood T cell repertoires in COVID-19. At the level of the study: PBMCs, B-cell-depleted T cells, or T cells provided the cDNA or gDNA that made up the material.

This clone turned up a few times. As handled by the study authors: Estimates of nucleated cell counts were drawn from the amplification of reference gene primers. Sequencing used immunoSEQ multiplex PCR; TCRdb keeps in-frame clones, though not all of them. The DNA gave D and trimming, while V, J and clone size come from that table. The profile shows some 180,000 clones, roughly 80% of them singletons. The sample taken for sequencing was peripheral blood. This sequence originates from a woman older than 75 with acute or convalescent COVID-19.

In DNA, the CDR3 is TGTGCCAGCAAGGGGACAGATGCAACTAATGAAAAACTGTTTTTT. Amino acid sequence: CASKGTDATNEKLFF. The chain recombines TRBV27 with TRBJ1-4, with TRBD1 matching over 7 bases. This CDR3 spans 15 amino acids. J gave up 0 bases and V 7 bases, and 5 bases lay outside the gene matches. CDR1 MNHEY and CDR2 SMNVEV come from the germline V gene (reference sequence).